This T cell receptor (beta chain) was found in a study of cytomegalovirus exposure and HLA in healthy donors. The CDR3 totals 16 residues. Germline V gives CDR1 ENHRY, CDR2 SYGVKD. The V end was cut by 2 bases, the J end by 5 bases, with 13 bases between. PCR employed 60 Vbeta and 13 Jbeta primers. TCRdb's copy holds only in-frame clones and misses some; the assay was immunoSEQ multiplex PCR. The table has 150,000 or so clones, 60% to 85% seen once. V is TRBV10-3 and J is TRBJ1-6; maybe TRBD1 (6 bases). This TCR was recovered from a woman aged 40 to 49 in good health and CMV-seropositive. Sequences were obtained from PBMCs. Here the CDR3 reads CAISEVRGGNNSPLHF. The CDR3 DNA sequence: TGTGCCATCAGTGAGGTCAGGGGTGGGAATAATTCACCCCTCCACTTT.